The rows below give T cell receptor beta chains drawn from one sample of a study of T cells in Graves' hyperthyroidism and ophthalmopathy. TCRdb itself ran the multiplex PCR reads through MiXCR, one entry per CDR3 protein. Of around 450,000 distinct CDR3 sequences listed, roughly an eighth were seen once; the top ten hold 5% to 6.5%. Sequenced: blood. The receptors here all came from a woman between 18 and 30 years old with Graves' hyperthyroidism. The CDR3 runs from the conserved cysteine through the conserved F or W. Each record gives: CDR3 DNA, CDR3 protein, J gene, D gene, V gene, clone size. The D gene is left open where the match is weak. Some rows mark clone size as missing; the rest say once, few, many or name a class of expanded clone.

TGTGCCAGCAGCCACAATCGGGAGGCCTACGAGCAGTACTTC CASSHNREAYEQYF TRBJ2-7 TRBD2 TRBV3-1 few
TGTGCCAGCAGTGGACAGGCGTTCTCCTACAATGAGCAGTTCTTC CASSGQAFSYNEQFF TRBJ2-1 NA TRBV2 many
TGCGCCAGCAGCTTGGGTTGGATGCGGAGGAGCTCCTACAATGAGCAGTTCTTC CASSLGWMRRSSYNEQFF TRBJ2-1 NA TRBV5-1 many
TGTGCCAGCAGCTTAGGGGACGCAGGAACTTGGACCGGGGAGCTGTTTTTT CASSLGDAGTWTGELFF TRBJ2-2 NA TRBV7-9 many
TGTGCCAGCAGCTTCCCCCAGCGGGGCCTTAAGGATGAGCAGTTCTTC CASSFPQRGLKDEQFF TRBJ2-1 TRBD2 TRBV7-2 many
TGTGCCAGCAGCCCCACCAAGCGGGAGTACTCCTACGAGCAGTACTTC CASSPTKREYSYEQYF TRBJ2-7 TRBD2 TRBV7-9 many
TGTGCCAGCAGCCAACTGGGACTAGCGGGGAATGAGCAGTACTTC CASSQLGLAGNEQYF TRBJ2-7 TRBD2 TRBV14 many
TGCGCCAGCAGCAGCGGGATGTTGGGCACCGGGGAGCTGTTTTTT CASSSGMLGTGELFF TRBJ2-2 TRBD2 TRBV5-1 few
TGTGCCAGCAGCCCCTTGGGAAACATAATCCTCCCTCAACGAAAGAACACTGAAGCTTTCTTT CASSPLGNIILPQRKNTEAFF TRBJ1-1 NA TRBV3-1 many
TGTGCCTGGAGTGTATCTCCGGGAGGGACCCAGTACTTC CAWSVSPGGTQYF TRBJ2-5 TRBD2 TRBV30 many
TGTGCCAGCAGACGCAGGGGCTATAGCAATCAGCCCCAGCATTTT CASRRRGYSNQPQHF TRBJ1-5 NA TRBV27 many
TGTGCCAGCAAATACCCCCGGGACAGGGAGACTAGCGGGAGCTCCTACAATGAGCAGTTCTTC CASKYPRDRETSGSSYNEQFF TRBJ2-1 TRBD2 TRBV2 many
TGTGCCAGCAGTGAAGAGGCTAGCGGCTTCAATACGCAGTATTTT CASSEEASGFNTQYF TRBJ2-3 TRBD2 TRBV6-1 few
TGTGCCAGCAGTTACCGTCTAAGGACATCCTTTGACGAGCAGTACTTC CASSYRLRTSFDEQYF TRBJ2-7 NA TRBV6-5 NA
TGTGCCAGCAGACGTCATTCAACTAATGAAAAACTGTTTTTT CASRRHSTNEKLFF TRBJ1-4 NA TRBV28 many
TGTGCCAGCAGCTTAGGGGCGGTTAATGAAAAACTGTTTTTT CASSLGAVNEKLFF TRBJ1-4 NA TRBV7-9 many
TGTGCCAGCAGCGAGCGGAGAAGGACAGGAACCCCTAACTATGGCTACACCTTC CASSERRRTGTPNYGYTF TRBJ1-2 TRBD1 TRBV13 few
TGTGCCAGCAGCTTACCGGTTAGGACTAGCGGGACAGGCTACGAGCAGTACTTC CASSLPVRTSGTGYEQYF TRBJ2-7 TRBD2 TRBV7-9 NA
TGCGCCAGCAGCCCCGAAGGAGGCAATCAGCCCCAGCATTTT CASSPEGGNQPQHF TRBJ1-5 NA TRBV5-1 few
TGTGCCAGCAGCTTAGAGTGGGACAGAGATTACAATGAGCAGTTCTTC CASSLEWDRDYNEQFF TRBJ2-1 TRBD1 TRBV11-2 many
TGTGCCAGCAGCTTAGAGGGGACTACGAGCACAGATACGCAGTATTTT CASSLEGTTSTDTQYF TRBJ2-3 TRBD2 TRBV7-2 few
TGTGCCAGCAGAACGCTGACTAGCGGGACCTACGAGCAGTACTTC CASRTLTSGTYEQYF TRBJ2-7 TRBD2 TRBV27 NA
TGCGCCAGCAGCTTGGATCCTAGCGCTTTCTTGGATACGCAGTATTTT CASSLDPSAFLDTQYF TRBJ2-3 NA TRBV5-1 many
TGTGCCAGCAGTTTACTAGCGGGAGGCTACCCCGACAATGAGCAGTTCTTC CASSLLAGGYPDNEQFF TRBJ2-1 TRBD2 TRBV28 many
TGCAGTGCTAGATTGGAACTCGGGGTCGCAGATACGCAGTATTTT CSARLELGVADTQYF TRBJ2-3 NA TRBV20-1 many
TGTGCCAGCAGTGCGGAAGGGGGCGCTGAAGCTTTCTTT CASSAEGGAEAFF TRBJ1-1 TRBD1 TRBV27 many
TGCAGTGCTAGAGATTCCCGGGGGTGGGACACTGAAGCTTTCTTT CSARDSRGWDTEAFF TRBJ1-1 NA TRBV20-1 NA
TGTGCCAGCAGTTTATGGGGCGGGAACTACAATGAGCAGTTCTTC CASSLWGGNYNEQFF TRBJ2-1 NA TRBV12-3/TRBV12-4 many
TGTGCCAGTAGTCCAGGGACATTCGGCTACGAGCAGTACTTC CASSPGTFGYEQYF TRBJ2-7 NA TRBV19 few
TGTGCCAGCAGTGTTCAAACTAGCGTAGGCCACAATGAGCAGTTCTTC CASSVQTSVGHNEQFF TRBJ2-1 TRBD2 TRBV6-1 many
TGTGCCAGTTCTAAACAGGGGGGCAATCAGCCCCAGCATTTT CASSKQGGNQPQHF TRBJ1-5 TRBD1 TRBV19 few
TGTGCCAGCAGTTACTTTCCTGGGAACAATGAGCAGTTCTTC CASSYFPGNNEQFF TRBJ2-1 NA TRBV6-6 many
TGCGCCAGCAGCTTGGAAGGGAACCCCAGCGTCGAGCAGTACTTC CASSLEGNPSVEQYF TRBJ2-7 NA TRBV5-1 many
TGTGCCAGCAGCCGACTAGCGGGTTATACCTACAATGAGCAGTTCTTC CASSRLAGYTYNEQFF TRBJ2-1 TRBD2 TRBV3-1 few
TGCAGTGCTAGACTAGCGGGAGGAGTCGAGCAGTACTTC CSARLAGGVEQYF TRBJ2-7 TRBD2 TRBV20-1 NA
TGTGCCAGCCGGACCGGGACTAGCGGGAGGTTCGAGCAGTACTTC CASRTGTSGRFEQYF TRBJ2-7 TRBD2 TRBV12-3/TRBV12-4 many
TGTGCCAGCAGGAGACTTAGACAGGGTCCCGAAGAGACCCAGTACTTC CASRRLRQGPEETQYF TRBJ2-5 TRBD1 TRBV28 many
TGTGCCAGCAGTTCACGGCCGACAGGGCGGAGGGACACTGAAGCTTTCTTT CASSSRPTGRRDTEAFF TRBJ1-1 TRBD1 TRBV27 many
TGTGCCAGCAGTTCGCCCCGTGCGGGCCCGGGTAATCAGCCCCAGCATTTT CASSSPRAGPGNQPQHF TRBJ1-5 NA TRBV28 many
TGTGCCAGCAGGGGAACTTTGACCTTCAACACTGAAGCTTTCTTT CASRGTLTFNTEAFF TRBJ1-1 NA TRBV12-3/TRBV12-4 many
TGTGCCAGCAGTTACTCGGGAGGGGGTGAAAAACTGTTTTTT CASSYSGGGEKLFF TRBJ1-4 NA TRBV6-5 few
TGTGCCAGCAGCAGGGGGATTTCCGGGGAGCTGTTTTTT CASSRGISGELFF TRBJ2-2 NA TRBV7-9 many
TGCGCCAGTACCACAGGGTCCACCATGAACACTGAAGCTTTCTTT CASTTGSTMNTEAFF TRBJ1-1 NA TRBV5-1 many
TGTGCCAGCAGCGCCGGGGGGGGGGAACATTTGAACACTGAAGCTTTCTTT CASSAGGGEHLNTEAFF TRBJ1-1 NA TRBV9 NA
TGTGCCGACGGAGAGGGGGAGGCTGGACATACGCAGTATTTT CADGEGEAGHTQYF TRBJ2-3 NA TRBV12-3/TRBV12-4 many
TGCAGCGTAGCCCAGGGTTCCTCCTACAATGAGCAGTTCTTC CSVAQGSSYNEQFF TRBJ2-1 NA TRBV29-1 NA
TGTGCCAGCAGTTCCCTCGGGGGCCATAACGATCAGCCCCAGCATTTT CASSSLGGHNDQPQHF TRBJ1-5 NA TRBV28 many
TGCGCCAGCAGCCAAGAGTGGAAGGGGGCGTGGGAGCAGTACTTC CASSQEWKGAWEQYF TRBJ2-7 TRBD1 TRBV4-3 NA
TGTGCCAGCCGCGGGACTAGCGGGATTACGGCCTACGAGCAGTACTTC CASRGTSGITAYEQYF TRBJ2-7 TRBD2 TRBV11-1 few
TGTGCCAGCAGTCTCAACGCCGGGACAGGGGGCTATGGTCAGCCCCAGCATTTT CASSLNAGTGGYGQPQHF TRBJ1-5 TRBD1 TRBV12-3/TRBV12-4 many
TGTGCCAGCAGCTTAATCGGACAGGGGGCCGACACAGATACGCAGTATTTT CASSLIGQGADTDTQYF TRBJ2-3 TRBD1 TRBV7-8 many
TGCAGTGCTAGATCGGGACTAGCGGGTCCCGAGCAGTACTTC CSARSGLAGPEQYF TRBJ2-7 TRBD2 TRBV20-1 few
TGCAGCGTTGGGGGGAGCCCCTACGAGCAGTACTTC CSVGGSPYEQYF TRBJ2-7 NA TRBV29-1 NA